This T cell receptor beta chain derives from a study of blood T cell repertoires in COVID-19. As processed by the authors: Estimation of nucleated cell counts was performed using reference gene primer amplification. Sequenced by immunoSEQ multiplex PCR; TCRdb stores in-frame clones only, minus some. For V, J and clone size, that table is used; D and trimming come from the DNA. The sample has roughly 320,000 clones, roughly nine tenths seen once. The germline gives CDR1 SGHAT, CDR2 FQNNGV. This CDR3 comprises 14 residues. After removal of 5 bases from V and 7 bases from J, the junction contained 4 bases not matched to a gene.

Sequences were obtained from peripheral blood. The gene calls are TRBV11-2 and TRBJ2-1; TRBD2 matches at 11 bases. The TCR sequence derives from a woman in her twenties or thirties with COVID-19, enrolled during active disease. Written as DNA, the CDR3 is TGTGCCAGCAGCGTGACTAGCGGGGTGAATGAGCAGTTCTTC. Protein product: CASSVTSGVNEQFF.